This T cell receptor beta chain originates from a study of T cells in Graves' hyperthyroidism and ophthalmopathy. Study-wide results and limits: Blood also carried most thyroid clonotypes expanded above 0.001.

Diagnoses used clinical symptoms, serum thyroxine and TRAb, thyroid ultrasound and orbital computed tomography. The PBMCs were taken from about 10 ml of fresh peripheral blood. It was RNA transcripts that yielded the amplified TCR beta CDR3 regions. First-round RT-PCR targeting the TCR CDR3 was performed with the HTBI primer set. TCRdb independently ran MiXCR on the multiplex PCR reads; one entry per CDR3 protein. This table holds fewer than 550,000 distinct CDR3 sequences, approximately 24% found once. CDR1 is SGDLS and CDR2 is YYNGEE in the germline V gene. V dropped 1 base and J dropped 4 bases, with 8 bases sitting between them. The CDR3 loop spans 14 amino acids. Many counts were recorded for this clonotype. The antigen remains undetermined.

The receptor was isolated from a woman younger than 45 with Graves' ophthalmopathy. The chain is built from TRBV9 and TRBJ2-2; TRBD1 is a possible D gene (6 bases). Sequencing was performed on blood. The CDR3 DNA follows: TGTGCCAGCAGCGTACAGGGGAGCACCGGGGAGCTGTTTTTT. Translation gives CASSVQGSTGELFF.